These T cell receptor beta chains were read from a single sample in a study of blood T cell repertoires in COVID-19. Data came from immunoSEQ multiplex PCR; TCRdb stores just in-frame clones and leaves some out. This table has 89,000 or so clones, roughly 85% appearing once. Sequencing was done on a sample of peripheral blood. All receptors come from a man at least 80 years old with acute or convalescent COVID-19. Both conserved end residues are part of each CDR3. Fields, in order: clone size, D gene, J gene, V gene, CDR3 protein, CDR3 DNA. A D gene is named only where the DNA matches it firmly. A clone size is listed for some rows: how often the clone was seen (once, few, many), or a class if it is expanded.

>NA|NA|TRBJ2-7|TRBV28
CASKEGGSYEQYF
TGTGCCAGCAAGGAGGGCGGATCCTACGAGCAGTACTTC
>NA|TRBD2|TRBJ2-2|TRBV10-1
CASSESGGSSTGELFF
TGCGCCAGCAGTGAGTCGGGGGGGTCGTCCACCGGGGAGCTGTTTTTT
>NA|TRBD1|TRBJ1-5|TRBV30
CAWSFGTASNQPQHF
TGTGCCTGGAGCTTCGGGACAGCTAGCAATCAGCCCCAGCATTTT
>NA|NA|TRBJ2-5|TRBV29-1
CSLHAGAQETQYF
TGCAGCCTCCATGCAGGGGCACAAGAGACCCAGTACTTC
>NA|TRBD2|TRBJ2-2|TRBV30
CAWGLAGGLTGELFF
TGTGCCTGGGGTTTAGCGGGAGGGCTCACCGGGGAGCTGTTTTTT
>NA|NA|TRBJ1-1|TRBV28
CASRGRPEAFF
TGTGCCAGCAGGGGGCGTCCTGAAGCTTTCTTT
>NA|NA|TRBJ1-6|TRBV3-1/TRBV3-2
CASSQDGGGQHSYNSPLHF
TGTGCCAGCAGCCAGGATGGGGGGGGACAACACTCCTATAATTCACCCCTCCACTTT
>NA|NA|TRBJ1-6|TRBV6-2/TRBV6-3
CASRYILGDSYNSPLHF
TGTGCCAGCAGATACATCTTGGGGGACTCTTATAATTCACCCCTCCACTTT
>NA|NA|TRBJ1-5|TRBV18
CASSPTDSSNQPQHF
TGTGCCAGCTCACCGACGGACAGCTCTAATCAGCCCCAGCATTTT
>NA|TRBD1|TRBJ1-5|TRBV18
CASSPRTGRTQPQHF
TGTGCCAGCTCACCGAGGACAGGGCGGACTCAGCCCCAGCATTTT
>NA|NA|TRBJ2-1|TRBV7-7
CASSLQTGTYNEQFF
TGTGCTAGCAGCTTACAGACTGGTACCTACAATGAGCAGTTCTTC
>NA|NA|TRBJ1-6|TRBV5-1
CASSKEVLSSPLHF
TGCGCCAGCTCCAAGGAGGTTCTTTCTTCACCCCTCCACTTT
>NA|NA|TRBJ1-2|TRBV6-5
CAARAGLWSNYGYTF
TGTGCCGCCAGGGCCGGCCTGTGGTCTAACTATGGCTACACCTTC
>NA|NA|TRBJ1-1|TRBV6-1
CASSDIADRRGTEAFF
TGTGCCAGCAGTGATATTGCTGACAGGCGAGGCACTGAAGCTTTCTTT
>NA|TRBD2|TRBJ2-7|TRBV3-1/TRBV3-2
CASSQDRASGSHEQYF
TGTGCCAGCAGCCAAGATCGGGCTAGCGGGAGCCACGAGCAGTACTTC
>NA|TRBD2|TRBJ2-2|TRBV20-1
CSASHSGSRTGELFF
TGCAGTGCTAGTCATAGCGGGAGTCGCACCGGGGAGCTGTTTTTT
>NA|TRBD1|TRBJ1-1|TRBV30
CAWGPTGVAFF
TGTGCCTGGGGTCCGACAGGGGTTGCTTTCTTT
>NA|TRBD1|TRBJ1-1|TRBV3-1/TRBV3-2
CASSQGLGDRYTEAFF
TGTGCCAGCAGCCAAGGTTTGGGGGACAGGTACACTGAAGCTTTCTTT
>once|TRBD1|TRBJ2-7|TRBV7-9
CASSTSRGRYEQYF
TGTGCCAGCAGCACTTCGAGGGGGCGATACGAGCAGTACTTC
>NA|NA|TRBJ2-7|TRBV6-1
CASSDTTRGPLSYEQYF
TGTGCCAGCAGTGATACTACGCGCGGGCCCCTCTCCTACGAGCAGTACTTC
>NA|NA|TRBJ1-1|TRBV11-2
CASSRARGRNTEAFF
TGTGCCAGCAGCCGCGCCAGGGGTAGGAACACTGAAGCTTTCTTT
>NA|TRBD1|TRBJ1-2|TRBV6-6
CASSYSINTGGSGYTF
TGTGCCAGCAGTTACTCTATAAACACAGGGGGCTCTGGCTACACCTTC
>NA|NA|TRBJ2-7|TRBV5-8
CASSFLGANEQYF
TGTGCCAGCAGCTTTTTGGGGGCCAACGAGCAGTACTTC
>few|TRBD2|TRBJ2-7|TRBV9
CASSSLAGGFHEQYF
TGTGCCAGCAGTTCTCTAGCGGGAGGGTTCCACGAGCAGTACTTC
>NA|NA|TRBJ2-1|TRBV19
CASKPQVAYNEQFF
TGTGCCAGTAAGCCCCAGGTCGCCTACAATGAGCAGTTCTTC
>NA|NA|TRBJ1-2|TRBV28
CASRSTGNYGYTF
TGTGCCAGCAGGTCCACGGGGAACTATGGCTACACCTTC
>NA|TRBD1|TRBJ1-2|TRBV6-5
CASRDRDSNYGYTF
TGTGCCAGCAGGGACCGGGACAGCAACTATGGCTACACCTTC
>NA|NA|TRBJ2-1|TRBV2
CASRQDVAYNEQFF
TGTGCCAGCAGACAGGACGTAGCCTACAATGAGCAGTTCTTC
>NA|NA|TRBJ2-2|TRBV5-4
CASHPGQRNTGELFF
TGTGCCAGTCATCCGGGACAACGTAACACCGGGGAGCTGTTTTTT
>NA|NA|TRBJ2-3|TRBV3-1/TRBV3-2
CASSQGAERADTQYF
TGTGCCAGCAGCCAAGGAGCAGAGAGGGCAGATACGCAGTATTTT
>many|NA|TRBJ2-1|TRBV19
CASSRSWASSYNEQFF
TGTGCCAGTAGCCGGTCGTGGGCCAGCTCCTACAATGAGCAGTTCTTC
>NA|NA|TRBJ1-4|TRBV6-5
CASNRRGAENEKLFF
TGTGCCAGCAACCGTCGTGGGGCAGAGAATGAAAAACTGTTTTTT
>NA|TRBD1|TRBJ2-7|TRBV27
CASSLLGQGFYEQYF
TGTGCCAGCAGTTTATTGGGACAGGGCTTTTACGAGCAGTACTTC
>NA|NA|TRBJ2-3|TRBV12-5
CASRGWEGTDTQYF
TGTGCTAGTAGGGGGTGGGAGGGGACAGATACGCAGTATTTT
>NA|TRBD2|TRBJ2-7|TRBV11-2
CASSLAGGPREQYF
TGTGCCAGCAGCTTAGCGGGAGGGCCGCGGGAGCAGTACTTC
>NA|NA|TRBJ2-2|TRBV5-1
CASSETSQLGELFF
TGCGCCAGCAGCGAGACTAGTCAGTTAGGGGAGCTGTTTTTT
>NA|NA|TRBJ1-5|TRBV7-9
CASSLADSSNQPQHF
TGTGCCAGCAGCTTAGCGGACAGTAGCAATCAGCCCCAGCATTTT
>NA|NA|TRBJ2-7|TRBV19
CASSGRYLRRDEQYF
TGTGCCAGTAGTGGGAGGTACCTTAGGCGCGACGAGCAGTACTTC
>once|NA|TRBJ1-2|TRBV5-5
CASSVTSVNYGYTF
TGTGCCAGCAGCGTGACTTCAGTGAACTATGGCTACACCTTC
>NA|NA|TRBJ2-3|TRBV6-5
CATTSGRTDTQYF
TGTGCCACTACGTCGGGTAGAACAGATACGCAGTATTTT
>NA|TRBD1|TRBJ2-7|TRBV6-5
CASSLGGTGRAEQYF
TGTGCCAGCAGTCTGGGTGGGACAGGGAGGGCCGAGCAGTACTTC